This T cell receptor beta chain originates from a study of post-analysis software for immune sequencing data. Study-level points and caveats: Five TRBV segments, TRBV5-6, TRBV5-1 and TRBV20-1 among them, were found more frequent in patients than controls. The normalized Chao1 diversity of multiple sclerosis patients was significantly lower than that of controls.

Turning to this clonotype: Its antigen is still unknown.

Libraries were made from TCR beta cDNA, and they carried unique molecular identifiers. TCRdb reanalysed the PCR reads using MiXCR and keeps one entry per CDR3 protein. The table shows roughly 800,000 distinct CDR3 sequences, with around 46% occurring only once. The CDR3 consists of 17 residues. V dropped 0 bases and J dropped 4; count of bases not matched to a gene: 8. CDR1 and CDR2 from the germline V gene are MNHEY and SVGAGI. The chain recombines TRBV6-5 with TRBJ2-5, with TRBD1 matching 10 bases. The sequence derives from a girl aged 10-17 years with multiple sclerosis. The sequencing input was blood. CDR3 amino acids: CASSYSGLWDRGETQYF. The CDR3 bases are TGTGCCAGCAGTTACTCGGGCTTGTGGGACAGGGGAGAGACCCAGTACTTC.